The present T cell receptor (beta chain) was sequenced within a study of regulatory T cells in long-lasting Graves disease. Remarks on this clonotype: Its antigen is as yet unknown.

Stated time point: newly diagnosed GD, antithyroid drugs for less than 3 months. RNA isolated from PBMCs was used to make the TCR library. The CDR3 runs to 13 residues. Germline V gene data show CDR1 as SGHNT and CDR2 as YYREEE (reference sequence). Deletions cut 4 bases from V and 3 bases from J, with 11 bases between. Investigators prepared the TCR beta libraries by applying iRepertoire HTBI primers and Arm-PCR of CDR3 regions. TCRdb recomputed calls from the multiplex PCR reads with MiXCR, one row per CDR3 protein. The sample consists of 300,000 to 400,000 distinct CDR3 sequences, 18% of them appearing once. Study-wide points: Repertoires from persistent disease leaned toward TRBV28, TRBJ1-2 and TRBJ2-5.

The clonotype originates from a female donor with Graves disease. The chain combines TRBV5-4 with TRBJ2-7; D is possibly TRBD2 (6 bases). Sequences were derived from peripheral blood mononuclear cells (PBMCs), sampled at new diagnosis, from a patient treated with antithyroid drugs. CDR3 bases: TGTGCCAGCAGCGGTGGGACTTTCTACGAGCAGTACTTC. Protein product: CASSGGTFYEQYF.